Listed here are 15 T cell receptor beta chains from one sample, sequenced in a study of blood T cell repertoires in COVID-19 (TCRdb year 2020). Library generation was performed with the immunoSEQ multiplex PCR assay. TCRdb holds this immuneACCESS table with in-frame rearrangements only. Some clones are missing; in checked studies, unresolved V genes explain under half, and the rest has no known cause. The sample yields roughly 250,000 clones; about four fifths were counted once. 4.7% of the sample goes to the ten largest clones. The sequenced sample consisted of peripheral blood. The receptors were gathered from a woman aged 70-85 years with acute or convalescent COVID-19.

This clone was seen only once. CDR3 protein: CASSPRGDNSPLHF. CDR3 DNA sequence: TGTGCCAGCTCACCACGGGGGGATAATTCACCCCTCCACTTT. The gene calls are TRBV18 and TRBJ1-6, with a tentative D call TRBD1 (5 bases). Germline V CDR1 and CDR2: KGHSH, LQKENI. This CDR3 spans 14 amino acids. Trimming shortened V by 1 base and J by 5 bases, and 6 bases separated the two germline ends.

The gene calls are TRBV28 and TRBJ1-2; 7 nucleotides align to TRBD1. V lost 3 bases and J lost 4; bases outside the gene matches: 5. This CDR3 spans 14 amino acids. From germline, CDR1 is MDHEN and CDR2 SYDVKM. Written as DNA, the CDR3 is TGTGCCAGCAGTTTCCCCCAGGGGGGCTATGGCTACACCTTC. Translating gives CASSFPQGGYGYTF.

The chain employs TRBV30 and TRBJ1-1; D possibly corresponds to TRBD1 (5 bases). Trimming removed 4 bases from V and 1 base from J, with 10 bases in between. CDR3 length: 13 amino acids. The germline V gene encodes CDR1 GTSNPN and CDR2 SVGIG (reference sequence). CDR3 sequence reads: CAWMRQSNTEAFF. The CDR3, as DNA: TGTGCCTGGATGAGACAGTCGAACACTGAAGCTTTCTTT.

The chain has TRBV5-6 and TRBJ1-1; 10 nucleotides match TRBD1. CDR1 and CDR2 from the germline V gene are SGHDT and YYEEEE. Trimming removed 5 bases from V and 6 bases from J; junction bases left unmatched: 7. This CDR3 has 14 residues. The CDR3 region is CASRRTGGSSEAFF. The CDR3 coding sequence is TGTGCCAGCAGGAGGACAGGGGGGAGTTCTGAAGCTTTCTTT. The whole variable domain, filled in from reference TRBV5-6 and TRBJ1-1, reads DAGVTQSPTHLIKTRGQQVTLRCSPKSGHDTVSWYQQALGQGPQFIFQYYEEEERQRGNFPDRFSGHQFPNYSSELNVNALLLGDSALYLCASRRTGGSSEAFFGQGTRLTVV.

This clone was counted only a few times. The chain recombines TRBV7-9 with TRBJ2-7; TRBD1 agrees at 7 bases. Germline CDR1 reads SEHNR; CDR2 reads FQNEAQ (reference sequence). V lost 1 base to trimming and J lost 2 bases; unmatched junction nucleotides: 5. The CDR3 totals 15 residues. The CDR3 is CASSLDRGWPYEQYF. The DNA of the CDR3 is TGTGCCAGCAGCTTAGACAGGGGATGGCCCTACGAGCAGTACTTC. Full variable domain (rest looked up from reference TRBV7-9 and TRBJ2-7): DTGVSQNPRHKITKRGQNVTFRCDPISEHNRLYWYRQTLGQGPEFLTYFQNEAQLEKSRLLSDRFSAERPKGSFSTLEIQRTEQGDSAMYLCASSLDRGWPYEQYFGPGTRLTVT.

The CDR3 DNA is TGCGCCAGCAGCCAAGAAGCCAGGGGGATTGGTCAGCCCCAGCATTTT. Its protein product is CASSQEARGIGQPQHF. The chain links TRBV4-3 to TRBJ1-5; 7 bases are shared with TRBD1. The CDR3 is made up of 16 amino acids. Germline lookup yields CDR1 LGHNA and CDR2 YSLEER. Unmatched junction bases numbered 8, after V lost 0 bases and J lost 6 bases.

CDR3 amino acids: CASSQAGTGAYEQYF. The DNA of the CDR3 is TGTGCCAGCAGCCAAGCCGGGACAGGGGCCTACGAGCAGTACTTC. The chain joins TRBV4-2 to TRBJ2-7; the match to TRBD1 covers 10 bases. CDR3 length equals 15 residues. Trimming removed 1 base from V and 2 bases from J; junction bases left unmatched: 2. CDR1 is LGHNA, CDR2 YNFKEQ, per germline.

This sequence joins TRBV15 and TRBJ1-2; D is ambiguous. The CDR3 extends over 14 amino acids. Germline V gene sequence: CDR1 LNHNV, CDR2 YYDKDF (reference sequence). The V gene lost 5 bases and the J gene lost 0 bases, with 10 bases spanning the gap. The CDR3 DNA sequence: TGTGCCACCAGCCGGGAGTTAGCTAACTATGGCTACACCTTC. This sequence encodes CATSRELANYGYTF.

The chain links TRBV7-6 to TRBJ1-4; a possible D gene is TRBD1 (5 bases). The V and J ends lost 1 base and 8 bases respectively, with 14 bases between them. The CDR3 extends over 15 amino acids. Germline V gene lookup returns CDR1 SGHVS and CDR2 FNYEAQ. CDR3 region: CASSLGGGNEEKLFF. CDR3 in DNA: TGTGCCAGCAGCTTAGGCGGGGGGAATGAGGAAAAACTGTTTTTT.

J is TRBJ2-1 and V is TRBV27; weak D call: TRBD1 (6 bases). Germline-derived CDR1 and CDR2 are MNHEY and SMNVEV (reference sequence). V was trimmed by 5 bases and J by 9 bases, leaving 14 bases between them. This CDR3 contains 13 residues. In DNA, the CDR3 is TGTGCCAGCAGTCAAACAGGGTTTGGTGAGCAGTTCTTC. It translates to CASSQTGFGEQFF.

This chain joins TRBV4-3 and TRBJ1-2, with a possible D match to TRBD1 (5 bases). This CDR3 region has 14 residues. The germline V and J ends were trimmed by 0 bases and 2 bases, with 7 bases remaining between them. CDR1 and CDR2 (germline): LGHNA, YSLEER. CDR3 bases: TGCGCCAGCAGCCAAGATGGGGGGAACTATGGCTACACCTTC. It translates to CASSQDGGNYGYTF.

J is TRBJ1-4 and V is TRBV3-1 (or the pseudogene TRBV3-2); D is perhaps TRBD1 (6 bases). Trimming removed 4 bases at V and 5 bases at J, with 14 bases between. Per the germline V gene, CDR1 is LGHDT and CDR2 is YNNKEL (reference sequence). This CDR3 is 15 amino acids long. The DNA of the CDR3 is TGTGCCAGCAGCCCCCTGAGGGGACAAAATGAAAAACTGTTTTTT. It specifies CASSPLRGQNEKLFF.

In this sample, this clone turned up a few times. CDR3 coding DNA: TGTGCCAGCAGCCAATCGGCAGGGGATCAGCCCCAGCATTTT. Protein sequence: CASSQSAGDQPQHF. V is TRBV4-2 and J is TRBJ1-5, with D possibly TRBD1 on 6 matching bases. This CDR3 spans 14 amino acids. The V gene lost 2 bases and the J gene lost 5 bases, with 10 bases spanning the gap. The germline CDR1 and CDR2 sequences are LGHNA and YNFKEQ.

The chain couples TRBV5-8 to TRBJ1-5; TRBD1 matches at 7 bases. Looked up from germline, CDR1 is SGHTS and CDR2 is YDEGEE. The CDR3 is 15 residues long. Trimming at V came to 1 base and at J to 5 bases, leaving 6 bases not matched to a gene. The CDR3, as DNA: TGTGCCAGCAGCTTGTCCGGGACAGAGTATCAGCCCCAGCATTTT. As protein: CASSLSGTEYQPQHF.

The chain combines TRBV24-1 with TRBJ2-5, with TRBD1 matching over 8 bases. This CDR3 region has 14 residues. Germline-derived CDR1 and CDR2 are KGHDR and SFDVKD. V shed 9 bases, J shed 5 bases, and the junction held 10 bases outside the gene matches. The DNA of the CDR3 is TGTGCCACCGGACCCTCGACAGGGGTGGAGACCCAGTACTTC. Amino acid sequence: CATGPSTGVETQYF.